A single sample is the source of the 24 T cell receptor beta chains below, sequenced in a study of blood T cells in healthy people across ages. Through a sample-barcoded 5' primer and a J-beta primer mix, a second PCR was run for roughly 7 to 11 cycles. TCRdb reprocessed the 5' RACE reads via MiXCR and lists one record per CDR3 protein. The data hold over 1,200,000 distinct CDR3 sequences, with approximately 63% observed a single time. Material: blood. The origin of the receptors is a young man in good health.

This chain joins TRBV6-1 and TRBJ2-5; perhaps D is TRBD1 or TRBD2 (7 bases each). Germline V CDR1 and CDR2: MNHNS, SASEGT. The CDR3 has 16 amino acids. The V end was cut by 1 base, the J end by 4 bases, with 16 bases between. The DNA of the CDR3 is TGTGCCAGCAGTGAAGTGGGAGGGACAGTGGGAGAGACCCAGTACTTC. Encoded protein: CASSEVGGTVGETQYF.

The rearrangement joins TRBV7-9 to TRBJ2-1, with 8 bases aligning to TRBD2. Germline V gene lookup returns CDR1 SEHNR and CDR2 FQNEAQ (reference sequence). The CDR3 is 16 amino acids. V lost 2 bases to trimming and J lost 4 bases; unmatched junction nucleotides: 7. The chain's CDR3 is CASSLYSAGVYNEQFF. The CDR3 DNA follows: TGTGCCAGCAGCTTATATTCAGCGGGAGTATACAATGAGCAGTTCTTC. Supplemented by reference TRBV7-9 and TRBJ2-1, the full variable domain reads DTGVSQNPRHKITKRGQNVTFRCDPISEHNRLYWYRQTLGQGPEFLTYFQNEAQLEKSRLLSDRFSAERPKGSFSTLEIQRTEQGDSAMYLCASSLYSAGVYNEQFFGPGTRLTVL.

The chain is built from TRBV7-2 and TRBJ2-7; unclear D gene. This CDR3 is built from 14 residues. V was clipped by 1 base and J by 1 base, with 8 bases between them. CDR1 is SGHTA, CDR2 FQGNSA, per germline. The DNA for the CDR3 is TGTGCCAGCAGCTTAGGTGCCAGGTCCTACGAGCAGTACTTC. This gives the protein CASSLGARSYEQYF.

The chain carries TRBV6-2 or TRBV6-3 and TRBJ2-2; D uncertain. CDR3 length: 12 residues. V lost 5 bases and J lost 4, with 5 bases in between. Germline assignment: CDR1 MNHEY and CDR2 SVGEGT. The CDR3 nucleotides read TGTGCCAGCAGTGGGATCACCGGGGAGCTGTTTTTT. Translation gives CASSGITGELFF.

This clonotype was picked up a small number of times. V is TRBV6-5 and J is TRBJ1-2, with 10 nucleotides matching TRBD1. Germline V gene data show CDR1 as MNHEY and CDR2 as SVGAGI. V was pared by 7 bases and J by 8 bases, with 7 bases of the junction left unmatched. The CDR3 is 13 amino acids. CDR3 coding DNA: TGTGCCAGCAAGGCGGGACAGGGGATCGGCTACACCTTC. Protein product: CASKAGQGIGYTF.

The rearrangement joins TRBV21-1 to TRBJ2-1. TRBV21-1 is flagged as a pseudogene. The CDR3 consists of 14 residues. The CDR3 DNA follows: TGTGCCAGCAGCCCCGATCGGAGCTACAATGAGCAGTTCTTC. It translates to CASSPDRSYNEQFF.

The genes are TRBV7-9 and TRBJ2-2; 7 nucleotides match TRBD2. CDR3 length: 16 amino acids. Germline CDR1 and CDR2: SEHNR and FQNEAQ (reference sequence). Trimming cost V 5 bases and J 2 bases; bases outside gene matches: 8. The CDR3 DNA reads as TGTGCCAGCAGCCCCCAATTAGCGGGCAACACCGGGGAGCTGTTTTTT. This gives the protein CASSPQLAGNTGELFF.

The rearrangement joins TRBV29-1 to TRBJ2-2; no reliable D call. Germline assignment: CDR1 SQVTM and CDR2 ANQGSEA. Trimming cost V 4 bases and J 6 bases, with 6 bases left between them. This CDR3 has 11 amino acids. The CDR3 nucleotides read TGCAGCGTTGTGGCAGCCGGGGAGCTGTTTTTT. This gives the protein CSVVAAGELFF.

The chain joins TRBV20-1 to TRBJ2-7, with D hard to call. The CDR3 has 13 residues. The V and J ends lost 2 bases and 3 bases respectively, with 11 bases between them. The germline gives CDR1 DFQATT, CDR2 SNEGSKA (reference sequence). CDR3 residues: CSARLSNVYEQYF. For the CDR3, the DNA is TGCAGTGCTAGATTGTCTAACGTCTACGAGCAGTACTTC.

The chain is built from TRBV20-1 and TRBJ2-1; 11 bases map to TRBD2. CDR1 and CDR2 (germline): DFQATT, SNEGSKA (reference sequence). The CDR3 is made up of 16 amino acids. J gave up 4 bases and V 5 bases, and 10 bases lay outside the gene matches. The CDR3 nucleotides read TGCAGTGCTTCCCAACTAGCGGGGGAAAATTACAATGAGCAGTTCTTC. Residues: CSASQLAGENYNEQFF.

The chain has TRBV20-1 and TRBJ2-1; TRBD2 agrees at 9 bases. The junction had 3 bases not matched to a gene; V was cut back by 3 bases and J by 0 bases. The CDR3 loop spans 15 amino acids. Per germline, CDR1 DFQATT and CDR2 SNEGSKA (reference sequence). CDR3 DNA: TGCAGTGCTAGTAGCGGGAGCGCCTCCTACAATGAGCAGTTCTTC. This gives the protein CSASSGSASYNEQFF.

This clonotype was seen only a few times. The chain couples TRBV3-1 to TRBJ2-2, with no clear D. Trimming took 3 bases from V and 0 from J, leaving 8 bases between them. The germline V gene has CDR1 LGHDT and CDR2 YNNKEL (reference sequence). The CDR3 spans 15 residues. In DNA form, the CDR3 reads TGTGCCAGCAGCCAGGTCCTAGCGAACACCGGGGAGCTGTTTTTT. Encoded protein: CASSQVLANTGELFF.

This chain uses TRBV6-2 or TRBV6-3 with TRBJ2-3; maybe TRBD2 (5 bases). Trimming cost V 7 bases and J 0 bases, with 8 bases left between them. Per the germline V gene, CDR1 is MNHEY and CDR2 is SVGEGT. This CDR3 contains 13 residues. The CDR3 nucleotides read TGTGCCAGCATCAGCGGAAGCACAGATACGCAGTATTTT. Translating it yields CASISGSTDTQYF.

This chain uses TRBV21-1 with TRBJ1-6. TRBV21-1 represents a pseudogene. The CDR3 has 16 residues. The CDR3 sequence is CASSKVPKLGRSPLHF. The CDR3 DNA reads as TGTGCCAGCAGCAAAGTTCCGAAATTAGGACGGTCACCCCTCCACTTT.

There are a few counts of this clonotype. The chain is built from TRBV5-1 and TRBJ1-5, with D possibly being TRBD1 (6 bases). The CDR3 is made up of 15 amino acids. CDR1 is SGHRS, CDR2 YFSETQ, per germline. V lost 4 bases to trimming and J lost 7 bases, with 18 bases between them. DNA of the CDR3: TGCGCCAGCAGCCCCATTCCGGACAGCGAACAGCCCCAGCATTTT. This translates into CASSPIPDSEQPQHF.

The chain joins TRBV5-1 to TRBJ2-1; 13 nucleotides line up with TRBD2. The CDR3 has 19 residues. The ends lost 4 bases at V and 0 bases at J; junction bases unmatched: 10. Germline CDR1 is SGHRS and CDR2 is YFSETQ. The CDR3 nucleotides are TGCGCCAGCAGCCCGGGACTAGCGGGGCCCCCGGGCTCCTACAATGAGCAGTTCTTC. It encodes CASSPGLAGPPGSYNEQFF.

The rearrangement joins TRBV18 to TRBJ2-4; D is possibly TRBD1 (6 bases). The better agreement between TRBJ2-7 and the DNA end casts doubt on the J call. The CDR3 totals 14 residues. Germline V gene lookup returns CDR1 KGHSH and CDR2 LQKENI. In DNA form, the CDR3 reads TGTGCCAGCTCACCACCGTCAGGGGTGGGCGAGCAGTACTTC. Amino acids: CASSPPSGVGEQYF.

This clonotype was found a few times. The rearrangement links TRBV20-1 to TRBJ2-4, with 8 nucleotides matching TRBD1. With the DNA end fitting TRBJ2-7 better, the J assignment may be wrong. The CDR3 loop spans 12 amino acids. Germline values: CDR1 DFQATT, CDR2 SNEGSKA (reference sequence). The CDR3 nucleotides are TGCAGTGCTAGGGACAGGGAGTACGAGCAGTACTTC. It translates to CSARDREYEQYF.

The V call is TRBV5-1, the J call TRBJ2-7; 7 bases are shared with TRBD1. The J segment lost 3 bases and the V segment lost 4 bases, leaving 10 bases of the junction unmatched. Germline values: CDR1 SGHRS, CDR2 YFSETQ. The CDR3 is 15 residues long. The CDR3 nucleotides read TGCGCCAGCAGCATTACTACAGGGGAGTTCTACGAGCAGTACTTC. It specifies CASSITTGEFYEQYF.

This clonotype was found a few times. This sequence joins TRBV4-1 and TRBJ2-7; D is possibly TRBD1 or TRBD2 (5 bases each). Germline V CDR1 and CDR2: MGHRA, YSYEKL. V was shortened by 1 base and J by 5 bases, with 12 bases between the two germline ends. The CDR3 spans 14 residues. The CDR3 nucleotides are TGCGCCAGCAGCCAAGTGACCCGAGGGGACGAGCAGTACTTC. Its translation is CASSQVTRGDEQYF.

The chain has TRBV11-2 and TRBJ2-1; weak D call: TRBD2 (5 bases). This CDR3 has 17 residues. Trimming left V 5 bases short and J 0 bases short, with 17 bases between. Germline values: CDR1 SGHAT, CDR2 FQNNGV. CDR3 DNA: TGTGCCAGCAGCCCTACGACTACCACCACCTCCTACAATGAGCAGTTCTTC. It specifies CASSPTTTTTSYNEQFF. Drawing the rest from reference TRBV11-2 and TRBJ2-1, the complete variable domain is EAGVAQSPRYKIIEKRQSVAFWCNPISGHATLYWYQQILGQGPKLLIQFQNNGVVDDSQLPKDRFSAERLKGVDSTLKIQPAKLEDSAVYLCASSPTTTTTSYNEQFFGPGTRLTVL.

This clonotype was counted a few times. The chain has TRBV5-1 and TRBJ2-7, with TRBD1 identical over 11 bases. Germline loops: CDR1 SGHRS, CDR2 YFSETQ. V was clipped by 4 bases and J by 1 base; unmatched bases: 4. The CDR3 extends over 15 amino acids. The DNA for the CDR3 is TGCGCCAGCAGCACTGGACAGGGGGCTTCCTACGAGCAGTACTTC. This gives the protein CASSTGQGASYEQYF.

The gene calls are TRBV15 and TRBJ2-3; D unresolved. Germline assignment: CDR1 LNHNV and CDR2 YYDKDF (reference sequence). This CDR3 is 16 amino acids long. Between the trimmed V and J ends, which lost 8 bases and 0 bases, there was a span of 18 bases. The DNA of the CDR3 is TGTGCCACCGGCGTTTGGCCTCGTCGTAGCACAGATACGCAGTATTTT. It specifies CATGVWPRRSTDTQYF.

The chain links TRBV27 to TRBJ2-3, with 9 bases aligning to TRBD2. From germline, CDR1 is MNHEY and CDR2 SMNVEV (reference sequence). Germline trimming cut 1 base from V and 4 bases from J; bases unmatched to any gene: 3. The CDR3 is 15 residues long. CDR3 sequence reads: CASSLLTSGPDTQYF. Written as DNA, the CDR3 is TGTGCCAGCAGTTTATTGACTAGCGGACCAGATACGCAGTATTTT.